The rows below give T cell receptor beta chains drawn from one sample of a study of cytomegalovirus exposure and HLA in healthy donors. The assay was immunoSEQ multiplex PCR, and TCRdb's table has in-frame clones only and misses some. The table includes under 200,000 clones, around 80% detected once. Sequenced: PBMCs. The receptors derive from a male donor in good health and CMV-seronegative. The CDR3 runs from the conserved cysteine through the conserved F or W. The D gene is left open where the match is weak. Rows give clone size only sometimes, using once, few, many, or a class for an expanded clone.

J gene | V gene | D gene | clone size | CDR3 DNA | CDR3 protein
TRBJ2-7 | TRBV6-6 | TRBD1 | . | TGTGCCAGCAGTGATACAGGGGTGGGCTACGAGCAGTACTTC | CASSDTGVGYEQYF
TRBJ2-5 | TRBV7-6 | . | once | TGTGCCAGCAGCCCACAAGAGACCCAGTACTTC | CASSPQETQYF
TRBJ2-2 | TRBV9 | . | once | TGTGCCAGCAGCGTACTGCACTCCCGGGGCGGGGAGCTGTTTTTT | CASSVLHSRGGELFF
TRBJ1-1 | TRBV19 | TRBD1 | . | TGTGCCGCGAGGGACGTCTCAGGGGGCACTGAAGCTTTCTTT | CAARDVSGGTEAFF
TRBJ2-7 | TRBV7-8 | . | . | TGTGCCAGCAGCTTAATGACAGACTACGAGCAGTACTTC | CASSLMTDYEQYF
TRBJ2-3 | TRBV30 | TRBD2 | few | TGTGCCTGGAGTGAAGGACTAGCGGGAGGGCCAGATACGCAGTATTTT | CAWSEGLAGGPDTQYF
TRBJ2-1 | TRBV30 | . | few | TGTGCCTGGAGGGTCGTCCAGGGGAAGGGCAGTGAGCAGTTCTTC | CAWRVVQGKGSEQFF
TRBJ2-7 | TRBV6-5 | TRBD1 | . | TGTGCCAGCAGTTACTACAGGGGCTACGAGCAGTACTTC | CASSYYRGYEQYF
TRBJ2-2 | TRBV9 | TRBD1 | . | TGTGCCAGCAGTCCCGGACAGGGGGGCGACACCGGGGAGCTGTTTTTT | CASSPGQGGDTGELFF
TRBJ2-1 | TRBV5-1 | . | . | TGCGCCAGCAGCTTGTATCGCAATGAGCAGTTCTTC | CASSLYRNEQFF
TRBJ2-2 | TRBV9 | TRBD2 | . | TGTGCCAGCAAAGGAGAGCGGGAGGCCTCGAACACCGGGGAGCTGTTTTTT | CASKGEREASNTGELFF
TRBJ1-2 | TRBV6-5 | . | . | TGTGCCAGCAGTAGGGGCTACGGCTACACCTTC | CASSRGYGYTF
TRBJ2-7 | TRBV28 | . | . | TGTGCCGGCGGTGATGAGTACGAGCAGTACTTC | CAGGDEYEQYF
TRBJ2-7 | TRBV5-1 | TRBD1 | . | TGCGCCAGCAGCGCCCGGGACAGGGGCTACGAGCAGTACTTC | CASSARDRGYEQYF
TRBJ2-1 | TRBV9 | TRBD2 | . | TGTGCCAGCAGCCCCAGGATTGGGGTGGGGACTAGCACCGGTGAGCAGTTCTTC | CASSPRIGVGTSTGEQFF
TRBJ1-2 | TRBV28 | . | . | TGTGCCAGCACCACCCCCGGGACTCAGGATGGACGATATGGCTACACCTTC | CASTTPGTQDGRYGYTF
TRBJ2-7 | TRBV6-6 | TRBD1 | once | TGTGCCACCTACAAGGGACAGGGAACCTACGAGCAGTACTTC | CATYKGQGTYEQYF
TRBJ1-5 | TRBV18 | . | . | TGTGCCAGCTCACCCGCGAGCAATCAGCCCCAGCATTTT | CASSPASNQPQHF
TRBJ1-4 | TRBV28 | TRBD1 | . | TGTGCCAGCCAAGGACAGGGTTCTGAAAAACTGTTTTTT | CASQGQGSEKLFF
TRBJ1-1 | TRBV30 | . | . | TGTGCCTGGAGTCGGGGGGTAGGTGAAGCTTTCTTT | CAWSRGVGEAFF
TRBJ2-5 | TRBV9 | . | . | TGTGCCAGCAGCGTAATGTCCACTATTACGGAGACCCAGTACTTC | CASSVMSTITETQYF
TRBJ1-5 | TRBV5-1 | . | . | TGCGCCAGCAGCTTAGTCGCAGATCAGCCCCAGCATTTT | CASSLVADQPQHF
TRBJ1-2 | TRBV6-5 | . | . | TGTGCCAGCAGTTCTACCCCCGGGACGGGACTATATGGCTACACCTTC | CASSSTPGTGLYGYTF
TRBJ2-7 | TRBV28 | . | . | TGTGCCAGCAGTCCCCCCGGCGGGACCTCCTACGAGCAGTACTTC | CASSPPGGTSYEQYF
TRBJ2-1 | TRBV27 | TRBD2 | . | TGTGCCAGCAGTTTCAGGGGACTAGCTCCCCGGAGCTCCTACAATGAGCAGTTCTTC | CASSFRGLAPRSSYNEQFF
TRBJ2-1 | TRBV7-6 | TRBD2 | . | TGTGCCAGCAGCGAGAGCGGGAGGGCCCCGTTCTTC | CASSESGRAPFF
TRBJ2-7 | TRBV6-6 | . | once | TGTGCCAGCAAGGCAGGTATGACCTACGAGCAGTACTTC | CASKAGMTYEQYF
TRBJ2-1 | TRBV7-6 | TRBD2 | few | TGTGCCAGCAGCTTAGGTTTTAGAGGAGCGGGGTACAATGAGCAGTTCTTC | CASSLGFRGAGYNEQFF
TRBJ2-5 | TRBV15 | TRBD1 | . | TGTGCCACCAGCAGAGATAATACCGGAAGGACAGGAAAAGAGACCCAGTACTTC | CATSRDNTGRTGKETQYF
TRBJ2-1 | TRBV7-3 | TRBD1 | few | TGTGCCAGCAGCCCGGACAGGGTTAGGGATGAGCAGTTCTTC | CASSPDRVRDEQFF
TRBJ2-1 | TRBV11-3 | TRBD2 | . | TGTGCCAGCAGCTCCAAGCGGGGATCCTACAATGAGCAGTTCTTC | CASSSKRGSYNEQFF
TRBJ2-1 | TRBV7-7 | TRBD2 | . | TGTGCCAGCAGCCTTAGCGGGAGCTACAATGAGCAGTTCTTC | CASSLSGSYNEQFF
TRBJ2-2 | TRBV11-3 | . | . | TGTGCCAGCAGCTTCGGTGGGGGGGCGCTCACCGGGGAGCTGTTTTTT | CASSFGGGALTGELFF
TRBJ2-3 | TRBV4-2 | TRBD1 | . | TGTGCCAGCAGCCAGGGGACAGCCGGCACAGATACGCAGTATTTT | CASSQGTAGTDTQYF
TRBJ2-2 | TRBV7-6 | . | . | TGTGCCAGCAGCTTTGTCGGGGTAGGCACCGGGGAGCTGTTTTTT | CASSFVGVGTGELFF
TRBJ1-2 | TRBV5-1 | TRBD1 | . | TGCGCCAGCAGCCCCGGACAGGGGGGATCCTTGGGCTATGGCTACACCTTC | CASSPGQGGSLGYGYTF
TRBJ2-7 | TRBV9 | . | . | TGTGCCAGCAGCGTAGGCAGCGGCTCCTACGAGCAGTACTTC | CASSVGSGSYEQYF
TRBJ1-2 | TRBV4-3 | . | . | TGCGCCAGCAGCCCGGCGGGGGGGTCCAACTATGGCTACACCTTC | CASSPAGGSNYGYTF
TRBJ2-3 | TRBV5-1 | . | . | TGCGCCAGCAGCTTGGGGGCCTCCAACACGGATACGCAGTATTTT | CASSLGASNTDTQYF
TRBJ2-5 | TRBV18 | . | . | TGTGCCAGCTCACCAGGACAGCAAGAGACCCAGTACTTC | CASSPGQQETQYF
TRBJ1-2 | TRBV19 | . | . | TGTGCCAGTGCGCGTCGGGACTATGGCTACACCTTC | CASARRDYGYTF
TRBJ1-2 | TRBV6-4 | . | once | TGTGCCAGCAGTGAGCAGGGAGGAGGGACTTACTATGGCTACACCTTC | CASSEQGGGTYYGYTF
TRBJ1-4 | TRBV27 | . | . | TGTGCCAGCAGCCCGACACCGTCCCCTAATGAAAAACTGTTTTTT | CASSPTPSPNEKLFF
TRBJ2-7 | TRBV28 | . | few | TGTGCCAGCGCCGATTCTAGCTGGGTCTACGAGCAGTACTTC | CASADSSWVYEQYF
TRBJ2-7 | TRBV4-2 | TRBD1 | . | TGTGCCAGCAGCCAGAGGGACAGCTACTACGAGCAGTACTTC | CASSQRDSYYEQYF